The 21 T cell receptor beta chains below were found in one sample sequenced in a study of blood T cells in healthy people across ages. PCR was performed a second time for 7 to 11 cycles using a sample-barcoded 5' primer and a J-beta primer mix. A single record per CDR3 protein comes from TCRdb applying MiXCR to the 5' RACE reads. This table holds about 680,000 distinct CDR3 sequences, roughly 49% found once. The source material was blood. All receptors come from a woman aged 55 to 70 in good health.

V and J are TRBV20-1 and TRBJ2-1; 7 bases are a match to TRBD2. Unmatched junction bases numbered 5, after V lost 2 bases and J lost 4 bases. The germline V gene encodes CDR1 DFQATT and CDR2 SNEGSKA (reference sequence). CDR3 length equals 14 residues. CDR3 residues: CSARSGGGYNEQFF. In DNA form, the CDR3 reads TGCAGTGCTAGATCGGGGGGAGGTTACAATGAGCAGTTCTTC.

This chain links TRBV28 with TRBJ1-6, with unresolved D. Trimming took off 2 bases at V and 6 bases at J, with 8 bases between the two ends. In germline, CDR1 is MDHEN, CDR2 SYDVKM. This CDR3 has 14 amino acids. In DNA, the CDR3 is TGTGCCAGCAGTTTAACAGCGGTTAATTCACCCCTCCACTTT. The encoded protein is CASSLTAVNSPLHF.

On this clonotype: One base away lies a much larger clone, so this may be a sequencing read error. The genes are TRBV20-1 and TRBJ2-3; 9 nucleotides match TRBD2. CDR3 length equals 15 residues. V dropped 6 bases and J dropped 2; count of bases not matched to a gene: 9. From germline, CDR1 is DFQATT and CDR2 SNEGSKA (reference sequence). The CDR3 bases are TGCAGTGCAAGGACTAGCGCTGACCCCACAGATACGCAGTATTTT. Translated: CSARTSADPTDTQYF.

This clonotype has only a few counts. V is TRBV15 and J is TRBJ2-7; the match to TRBD2 covers 8 bases. Germline V gives CDR1 LNHNV, CDR2 YYDKDF (reference sequence). With V trimmed by 1 base and J by 3 bases, 8 bases remained unmatched. This CDR3 contains 16 residues. This chain's CDR3 is CATSRGAGGVFYEQYF. The CDR3 nucleotides read TGTGCCACCAGCAGAGGGGCCGGGGGGGTCTTCTACGAGCAGTACTTC.

This clonotype was seen a few times. CDR3 sequence reads: CASRPGYGETQYF. DNA of the CDR3: TGTGCCAGCAGGCCAGGCTACGGAGAGACCCAGTACTTC. V gene TRBV28 combines with J gene TRBJ2-5; D is uncertain. CDR1 is MDHEN and CDR2 is SYDVKM in the germline V gene. This CDR3 has 13 amino acids. The germline V and J ends were trimmed by 6 bases and 4 bases, with 12 bases remaining between them.

This chain connects TRBV7-2 to TRBJ2-1; D possibly corresponds to TRBD2 (5 bases). The CDR3 covers 14 residues. Trimming took 5 bases from V and 2 from J, leaving 10 bases between them. Germline lookup yields CDR1 SGHTA and CDR2 FQGNSA. CDR3 loop: CASSQDGTYNEQFF. DNA of the CDR3: TGTGCCAGCAGCCAAGACGGGACCTACAATGAGCAGTTCTTC.

A note on this clonotype: This clone may be a read error of a much larger clone one base away. This chain connects TRBV29-1 to TRBJ2-5; 12 positions match TRBD2. The CDR3 extends over 15 amino acids. Trimming at V came to 4 bases and at J to 11 bases, leaving 14 bases not matched to a gene. Looked up from germline, CDR1 is SQVTM and CDR2 is ANQGSEA. CDR3 nucleotide sequence: TGCAGCGTTGGGACTAGCGGGAACTACATGCCTGAGCAGTACTTC. Translating it yields CSVGTSGNYMPEQYF.

This clonotype came up a few times. This rearrangement joins TRBV15 to TRBJ2-3; D is possibly TRBD2 (5 bases). CDR1 is LNHNV, CDR2 YYDKDF, per germline (reference sequence). CDR3 length: 14 amino acids. V was cut by 2 bases and J by 1 base, with 7 bases left in between. DNA of the CDR3: TGTGCCACCAGCAGACTTAGCGGCACAGATACGCAGTATTTT. This sequence encodes CATSRLSGTDTQYF.

The chain has TRBV20-1 and TRBJ2-3; D might be TRBD2 (6 bases). CDR1 DFQATT and CDR2 SNEGSKA come from the germline V gene (reference sequence). Trimming left V 3 bases short and J 2 bases short, with 12 bases between. The CDR3 covers 14 residues. The CDR3: CSASWGEITDTQYF. The DNA for the CDR3 is TGCAGTGCTAGTTGGGGGGAAATCACAGATACGCAGTATTTT.

The count of this clonotype is one. The chain carries TRBV4-3 and TRBJ2-5, with a tentative D call TRBD2 (6 bases). This CDR3 comprises 14 residues. V lost 2 bases and J 2 bases, leaving 9 bases between the germline ends. CDR1 is LGHNA and CDR2 is YSLEER in the germline V gene. CDR3: CASSQSLAQETQYF. CDR3 bases: TGCGCCAGCAGCCAATCACTAGCTCAAGAGACCCAGTACTTC.

The chain carries TRBV7-3 and TRBJ2-2, with 9 bases identical to TRBD1. The V gene's germline CDR1 is SGHTA and CDR2 FQGTGA. The J segment lost 6 bases and the V segment lost 3 bases, leaving 2 bases of the junction unmatched. This CDR3 is built from 14 residues. CDR3 bases: TGTGCCAGCAGCTTCAGACAGGGGGCCGGGGAGCTGTTTTTT. Its translation is CASSFRQGAGELFF. Filled out from reference TRBV7-3 and TRBJ2-2, the complete variable domain reads GAGVSQTPSNKVTEKGKYVELRCDPISGHTALYWYRQSLGQGPEFLIYFQGTGAADDSGLPNDRFFAVRPEGSVSTLKIQRTERGDSAVYLCASSFRQGAGELFFGEGSRLTVL.

The chain recombines TRBV28 with TRBJ2-7; TRBD2 matches 11 bases. Germline loops: CDR1 MDHEN, CDR2 SYDVKM. V lost 6 bases, J lost 7 bases, and 20 bases stayed unmatched. The CDR3 extends over 18 amino acids. This CDR3 is CASSPPIGSGRAGDEQYF. CDR3 DNA sequence: TGTGCCAGCAGCCCCCCGATAGGTAGCGGGAGGGCCGGGGATGAGCAGTACTTC.

This clonotype was seen more than once but under ten times. This rearrangement joins TRBV5-1 to TRBJ1-2, with 12 bases lining up with TRBD1. This CDR3 contains 17 residues. Trimming took 2 bases from V and 6 from J; bases not matched to a gene: 11. CDR1 is SGHRS, CDR2 YFSETQ, per germline. CDR3 amino acids: CASSFSPIRDRGHGYTF. CDR3 nucleotide sequence: TGCGCCAGCAGCTTCAGCCCCATTCGGGACAGGGGGCATGGCTACACCTTC.

A remark on this clonotype: Possible read error: a much larger clone is one base away. The chain couples TRBV6-2 or TRBV6-3 to TRBJ2-7, with 10 bases matching TRBD2. This CDR3 has 16 residues. Germline CDR1 and CDR2: MNHEY and SVGEGT. CDR3 region: CAGSYPPASGRYEQYF. The CDR3 nucleotides are TGTGCCGGCAGTTACCCGCCTGCTAGCGGGAGATACGAGCAGTACTTC.

J is TRBJ2-7 and V is TRBV7-8, with D hard to call. This CDR3 contains 14 residues. V was cut by 5 bases and J by 3 bases, with 14 bases left in between. CDR1 is SGHVS and CDR2 is FQNEAQ in the germline V gene. CDR3 residues: CASSPGGSNYEQYF. CDR3 bases: TGTGCCAGCAGCCCCGGTGGCTCAAACTACGAGCAGTACTTC.

On this clonotype itself: A read error may be the cause here, since a much bigger clone is one base away. The gene calls are TRBV3-1 and TRBJ1-2; 7 bases match TRBD1. The CDR3 is made up of 13 amino acids. With 3 bases clipped from V and 4 bases from J, the junction kept 2 bases outside the gene matches. Germline V gives CDR1 LGHDT, CDR2 YNNKEL (reference sequence). For the CDR3, the DNA is TGTGCCAGCAGCCAGGGACAGAGCTATGGCTACACCTTC. It yields the protein CASSQGQSYGYTF.

There are a few counts of this clonotype. V gene TRBV6-5 combines with J gene TRBJ2-5; 7 bases match TRBD2. This CDR3 is built from 14 residues. The V and J ends lost 5 bases and 5 bases, in that order; junction bases with no gene match: 8. Germline V CDR1 and CDR2: MNHEY, SVGAGI. In nucleotides, the CDR3 is TGTGCCAGCAGTACCTCGGGAGGTCGGGAGACCCAGTACTTC. Protein product: CASSTSGGRETQYF.

Concerning this clonotype: A junction boundary mismatches the germline segment, possibly from a read error. This sequence joins TRBV20-1 and TRBJ2-1; 10 bases are a match to TRBD2. The CDR3 spans 16 residues. Looked up from germline, CDR1 is DFQATT and CDR2 is SNEGSKA (reference sequence). In DNA, the CDR3 is TGCAGTGCTAGAGGGACTAGCGGCAGCTCCTACAATGGGCAGTTCTTC. Translation gives CSARGTSGSSYNGQFF.

The chain carries TRBV20-1 and TRBJ2-3; D is possibly TRBD2 (6 bases). CDR1 DFQATT and CDR2 SNEGSKA come from the germline V gene (reference sequence). The CDR3 consists of 16 residues. V lost 1 base and J 2 bases, leaving 16 bases between the germline ends. The CDR3 DNA sequence: TGCAGTGCTAGAGCTATGATAGCGGAGTACACAGATACGCAGTATTTT. It yields the protein CSARAMIAEYTDTQYF.

J is TRBJ2-7 and V is TRBV28; the D gene is possibly TRBD2 (6 bases). Between the trimmed V and J ends, which lost 6 bases and 2 bases, there was a span of 14 bases. Germline V lookup: CDR1 MDHEN, CDR2 SYDVKM. CDR3 length equals 14 residues. CDR3: CASRLGLPTYEQYF. Here the CDR3 DNA reads TGTGCCAGCAGGCTGGGACTTCCTACCTACGAGCAGTACTTC.

The chain recombines TRBV11-1 with TRBJ1-5; unclear D gene. CDR3 size: 15 residues. Trimming cost V 5 bases and J 0 bases, with 11 bases left between them. CDR1 is SGHAT and CDR2 is FQDESV in the germline V gene (reference sequence). This CDR3 reads CASSVDGYSNQPQHF. CDR3 in DNA: TGTGCCAGCAGCGTGGACGGTTATAGCAATCAGCCCCAGCATTTT.